This T cell receptor (beta chain) was retrieved from a study of OX40 agonist ivuxolimab in advanced cancers. A note on this clone: Its specificity is unknown.

Here immunoSEQ multiplex PCR was the method, and the copy in TCRdb shows in-frame clones only, minus some. The sample yields about 120,000 clones, 85% to 95% seen once. General study findings and limits: CD8+ T cells were the subset that, on average, had more expanded clones than CD4+.

This TCR came from an adult with an advanced solid tumor such as melanoma, head and neck, liver or kidney cancer. The material sequenced was CD4+ or CD8+ T cells sorted from blood, taken in a trial of the OX40 agonist ivuxolimab.

CDR3 region: CASTRGASTDTQYF. Here the CDR3 DNA reads TGTGCCAGTACCAGGGGGGCAAGCACAGATACGCAGTATTTT. This chain links TRBV19 with TRBJ2-3, with D possibly being TRBD1 (7 bases). From germline, CDR1 is LNHDA and CDR2 SQIVND (reference sequence). The CDR3 loop spans 14 amino acids. V lost 7 bases and J lost 0, with 11 bases in between.